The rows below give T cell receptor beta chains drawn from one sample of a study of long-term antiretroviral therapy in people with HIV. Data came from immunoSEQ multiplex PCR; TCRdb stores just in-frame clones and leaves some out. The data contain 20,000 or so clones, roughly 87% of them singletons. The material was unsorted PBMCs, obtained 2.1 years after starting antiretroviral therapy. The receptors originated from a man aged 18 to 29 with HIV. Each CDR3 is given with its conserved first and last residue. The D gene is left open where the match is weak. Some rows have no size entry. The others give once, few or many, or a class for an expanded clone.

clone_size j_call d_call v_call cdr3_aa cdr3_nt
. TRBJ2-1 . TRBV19 CASSIDGSSYNEQFF TGTGCCAGTAGTATAGATGGGAGCTCCTACAATGAGCAGTTCTTC
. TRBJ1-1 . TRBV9 CASSVDWEGVPEAFF TGTGCCAGCAGCGTAGATTGGGAGGGGGTCCCTGAAGCTTTCTTT
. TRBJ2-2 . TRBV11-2 CASSLGGQETGELFF TGTGCCAGCAGCTTAGGGGGACAAGAAACCGGGGAGCTGTTTTTT
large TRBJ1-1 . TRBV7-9 CAITGMGVEAFF TGTGCCATCACAGGGATGGGGGTTGAAGCTTTCTTT
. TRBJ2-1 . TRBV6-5 CASSYFGDSHNEQFF TGTGCCAGCAGTTACTTTGGGGACTCGCACAATGAGCAGTTCTTC
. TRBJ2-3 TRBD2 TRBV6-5 CASSSGLAGSSTQYF TGTGCCAGCAGTTCGGGACTAGCGGGATCTTCCACGCAGTATTTT
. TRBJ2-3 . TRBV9 CASSVDLGDGTDTQYF TGTGCCAGCAGCGTAGATCTTGGGGATGGGACAGATACGCAGTATTTT
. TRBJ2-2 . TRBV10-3 CAISARDNPELFF TGTGCCATCAGTGCGCGAGACAACCCGGAGCTGTTTTTT
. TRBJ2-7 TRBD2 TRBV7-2 CASSLVASGSGEQYF TGTGCCAGCAGCTTAGTGGCTAGCGGGAGTGGCGAGCAGTACTTC
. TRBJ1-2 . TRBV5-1 CASSLVPAGPGGDTF TGCGCCAGCAGCTTGGTTCCAGCCGGTCCCGGCGGTGACACCTTC
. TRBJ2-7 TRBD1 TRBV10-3 CAISEATGNEQYF TGTGCCATCAGTGAGGCGACAGGGAACGAGCAGTACTTC
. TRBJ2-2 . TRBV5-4 CASSLLGWRDSTGELFF TGTGCCAGCAGCTTGTTGGGCTGGCGGGACAGTACCGGGGAGCTGTTTTTT
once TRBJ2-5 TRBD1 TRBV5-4 CASSLRTGDRGAPRYF TGTGCCAGCAGCCTGAGGACAGGGGACAGGGGGGCCCCGCGGTACTTC
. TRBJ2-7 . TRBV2 CASSEGWTAYEQYF TGTGCCAGCAGTGAAGGATGGACAGCCTACGAGCAGTACTTC
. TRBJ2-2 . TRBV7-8 CASSLFVGTGELFF TGTGCCAGCAGCTTATTCGTCGGCACTGGGGAGCTGTTTTTT
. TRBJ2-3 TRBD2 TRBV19 CATNSRGGRYTDTQYF TGTGCCACCAACTCCCGGGGAGGGCGGTACACAGATACGCAGTATTTT
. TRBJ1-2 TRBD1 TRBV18 CASSPTGDGGYTF TGTGCCAGCTCTCCAACAGGGGACGGTGGCTACACCTTC
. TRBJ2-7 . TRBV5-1 CASSLGEGNYEQYF TGCGCCAGCAGCTTGGGTGAAGGGAACTACGAGCAGTACTTC
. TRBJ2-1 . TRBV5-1 CASSLRKGKYNEQFF TGCGCCAGCAGCCTCCGAAAGGGCAAATACAATGAGCAGTTCTTC
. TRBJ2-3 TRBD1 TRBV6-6 CASRATGPFLADTQYF TGTGCCAGCAGAGCGACAGGGCCCTTTCTTGCAGATACGCAGTATTTT
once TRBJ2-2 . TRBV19 CASRSAGPGELFF TGTGCCAGCCGGAGTGCCGGTCCCGGGGAGCTGTTTTTT
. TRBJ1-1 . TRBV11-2 CASSSYRRGMNTEAFF TGTGCCAGCAGCTCCTACAGGAGGGGGATGAACACTGAAGCTTTCTTT
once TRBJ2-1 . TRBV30 CAWIPRGSPSYNEQFF TGTGCCTGGATCCCAAGGGGGAGCCCCAGCTACAATGAGCAGTTCTTC
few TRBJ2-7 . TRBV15 CATSRDLGYEQYF TGTGCCACCAGCAGAGATCTGGGTTACGAGCAGTACTTC
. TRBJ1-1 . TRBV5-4 CASSYSGALLTEAFF TGTGCCAGCAGCTACAGTGGGGCCCTCCTCACTGAAGCTTTCTTT
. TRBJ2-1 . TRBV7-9 CASNSMGEQFF TGTGCCAGCAATTCTATGGGTGAGCAGTTCTTC
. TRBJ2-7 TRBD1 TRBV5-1 CASSNFRDRGQVEQYF TGCGCCAGCAGCAACTTCCGGGACAGGGGGCAGGTCGAGCAGTACTTC